One and the same sample provided the 3 T cell receptor beta chains below, sequenced in a study of T cell changes during pregnancy in multiple sclerosis. TCRdb's table, derived via immunoSEQ multiplex PCR, lists solely in-frame clones and lacks some. The sample shows more than 90,000 clones, 80% to 95% of them seen only once. Specimen: peripheral blood, collected after pregnancy. These receptors originate from a female donor with multiple sclerosis, enrolled in a pregnancy study.

J is TRBJ1-6 and V is TRBV25-1; 12 nucleotides agree with TRBD1. The CDR3 sequence is 16 residues long. From germline, CDR1 is MGHDK and CDR2 SYGVNS. Germline trimming cut 4 bases from V and 7 bases from J; bases unmatched to any gene: 5. CDR3 loop: CASSVGTGGRNSPLHF. In DNA, the CDR3 is TGTGCCAGCAGTGTGGGGACAGGGGGCAGGAATTCACCCCTCCACTTT.

This chain joins TRBV30 and TRBJ1-4, with 8 bases matching TRBD1. V shed 5 bases and J 7 bases; nucleotides not matched to a gene: 9. The CDR3 runs 14 residues. Germline-derived CDR1 and CDR2 are GTSNPN and SVGIG (reference sequence). The CDR3 sequence is CAWASGTGSEKLFF. In DNA, the CDR3 is TGTGCCTGGGCTTCCGGGACAGGTAGTGAAAAACTGTTTTTT.

The CDR3 coding sequence is TGTGCCATCAGCGCCCCCGGGTCTGAAGCTTTCTTT. Translated: CAISAPGSEAFF. The J gene is TRBJ1-1, the V gene TRBV10-3; D is ambiguous. This CDR3 has 12 residues. V shed 6 bases and J shed 6 bases, with 11 bases lying between them. Germline CDR1 reads ENHRY; CDR2 reads SYGVKD.